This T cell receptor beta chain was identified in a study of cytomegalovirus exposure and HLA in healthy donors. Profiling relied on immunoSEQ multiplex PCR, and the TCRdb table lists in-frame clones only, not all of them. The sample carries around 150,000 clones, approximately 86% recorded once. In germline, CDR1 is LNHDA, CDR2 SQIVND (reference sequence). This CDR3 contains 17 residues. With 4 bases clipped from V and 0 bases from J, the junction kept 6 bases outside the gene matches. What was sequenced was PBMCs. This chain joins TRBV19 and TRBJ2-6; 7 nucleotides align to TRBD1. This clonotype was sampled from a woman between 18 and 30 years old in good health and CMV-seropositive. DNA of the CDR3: TGTGCCAGTAGTACCCCAGGGGGTCGCTCTGGGGCCAACGTCCTGACTTTC. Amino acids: CASSTPGGRSGANVLTF.